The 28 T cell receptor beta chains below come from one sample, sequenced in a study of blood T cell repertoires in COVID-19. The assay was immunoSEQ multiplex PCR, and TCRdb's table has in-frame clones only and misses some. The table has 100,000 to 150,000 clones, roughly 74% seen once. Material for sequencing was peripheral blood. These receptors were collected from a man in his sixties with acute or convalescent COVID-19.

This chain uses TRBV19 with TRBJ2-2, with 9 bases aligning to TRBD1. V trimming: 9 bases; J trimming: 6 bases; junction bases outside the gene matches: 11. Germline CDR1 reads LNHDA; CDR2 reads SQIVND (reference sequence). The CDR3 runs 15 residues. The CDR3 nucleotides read TGTGCCAGCGCCGGGACAGGGATAGTATCCGGGGAGCTGTTTTTT. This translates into CASAGTGIVSGELFF.

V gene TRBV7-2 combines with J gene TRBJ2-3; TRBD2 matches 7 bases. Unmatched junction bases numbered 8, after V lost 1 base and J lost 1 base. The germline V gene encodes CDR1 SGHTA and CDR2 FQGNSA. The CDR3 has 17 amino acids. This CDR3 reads CASSLDNSGYGTDTQYF. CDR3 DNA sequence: TGTGCCAGCAGCTTAGATAATAGCGGGTATGGCACAGATACGCAGTATTTT.

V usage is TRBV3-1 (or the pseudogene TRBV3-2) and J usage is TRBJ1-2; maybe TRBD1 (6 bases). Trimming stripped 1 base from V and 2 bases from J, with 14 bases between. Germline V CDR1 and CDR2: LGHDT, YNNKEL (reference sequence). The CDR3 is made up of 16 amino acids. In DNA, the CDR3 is TGTGCCAGCAGCCAAGGCGACAGGATGATAAACTATGGCTACACCTTC. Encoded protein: CASSQGDRMINYGYTF.

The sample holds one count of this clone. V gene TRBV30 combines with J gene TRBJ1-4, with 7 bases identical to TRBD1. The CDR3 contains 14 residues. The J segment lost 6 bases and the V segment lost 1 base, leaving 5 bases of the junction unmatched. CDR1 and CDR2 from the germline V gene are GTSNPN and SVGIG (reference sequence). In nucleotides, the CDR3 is TGTGCCTGGAGTGACCCGGGACAGCATGAAAAACTGTTTTTT. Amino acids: CAWSDPGQHEKLFF.

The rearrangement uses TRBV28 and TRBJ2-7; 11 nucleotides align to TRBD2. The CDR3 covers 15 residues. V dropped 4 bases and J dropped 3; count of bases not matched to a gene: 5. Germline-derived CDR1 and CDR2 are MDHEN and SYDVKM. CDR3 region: CASSSGLAGGYEQYF. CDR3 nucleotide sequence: TGTGCCAGCAGTTCCGGTCTAGCGGGGGGCTACGAGCAGTACTTC.

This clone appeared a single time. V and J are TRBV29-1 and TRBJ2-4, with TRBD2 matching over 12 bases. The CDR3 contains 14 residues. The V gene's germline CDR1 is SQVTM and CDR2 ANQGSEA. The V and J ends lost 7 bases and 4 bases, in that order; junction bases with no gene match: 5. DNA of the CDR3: TGCAGCGCCAGGACTAGCGGGACAAAAAACATTCAGTACTTC. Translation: CSARTSGTKNIQYF.

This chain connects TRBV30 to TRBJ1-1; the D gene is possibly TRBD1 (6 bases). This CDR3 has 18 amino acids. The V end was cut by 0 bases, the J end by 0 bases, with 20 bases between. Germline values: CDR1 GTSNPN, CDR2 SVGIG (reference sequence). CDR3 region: CAWSVQGHGQSMNTEAFF. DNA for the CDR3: TGTGCCTGGAGTGTACAGGGACACGGGCAGTCGATGAACACTGAAGCTTTCTTT.

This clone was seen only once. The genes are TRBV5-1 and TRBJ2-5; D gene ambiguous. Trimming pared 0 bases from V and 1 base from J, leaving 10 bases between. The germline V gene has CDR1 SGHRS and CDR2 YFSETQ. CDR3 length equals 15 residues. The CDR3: CASSLVPSSQETQYF. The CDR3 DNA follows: TGCGCCAGCAGCTTGGTACCCTCTAGCCAAGAGACCCAGTACTTC.

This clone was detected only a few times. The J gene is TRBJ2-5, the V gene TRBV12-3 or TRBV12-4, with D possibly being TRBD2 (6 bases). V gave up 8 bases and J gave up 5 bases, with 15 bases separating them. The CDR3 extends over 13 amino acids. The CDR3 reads CASVWKSGETQYF. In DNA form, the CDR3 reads TGTGCCAGCGTTTGGAAAAGCGGGGAGACCCAGTACTTC.

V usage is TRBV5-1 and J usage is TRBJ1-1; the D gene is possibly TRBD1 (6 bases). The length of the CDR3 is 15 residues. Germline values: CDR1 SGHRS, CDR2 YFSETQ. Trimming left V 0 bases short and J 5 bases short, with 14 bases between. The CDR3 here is CASSLEGQRGTEAFF. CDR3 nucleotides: TGCGCCAGCAGCTTGGAAGGACAGAGGGGAACTGAAGCTTTCTTT.

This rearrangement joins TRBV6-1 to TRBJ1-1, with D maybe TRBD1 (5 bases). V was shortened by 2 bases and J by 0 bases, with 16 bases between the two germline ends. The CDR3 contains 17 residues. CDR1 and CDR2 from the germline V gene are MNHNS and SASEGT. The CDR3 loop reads CASSETPRASLNTEAFF. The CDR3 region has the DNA TGTGCCAGCAGTGAAACCCCCAGGGCCAGTCTGAACACTGAAGCTTTCTTT.

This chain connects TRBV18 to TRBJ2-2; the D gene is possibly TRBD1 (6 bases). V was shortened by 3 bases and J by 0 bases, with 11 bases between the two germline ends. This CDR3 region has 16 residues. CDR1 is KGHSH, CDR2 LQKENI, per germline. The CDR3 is CASSPGQLSNTGELFF. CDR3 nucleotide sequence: TGTGCCAGCTCACCTGGACAGCTCTCGAACACCGGGGAGCTGTTTTTT.

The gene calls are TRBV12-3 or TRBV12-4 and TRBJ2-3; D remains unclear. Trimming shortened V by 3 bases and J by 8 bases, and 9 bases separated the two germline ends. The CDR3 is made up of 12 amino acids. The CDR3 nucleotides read TGTGCCAGCAGTTTCGGTGAGCGTACGCAGTATTTT. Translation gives CASSFGERTQYF.

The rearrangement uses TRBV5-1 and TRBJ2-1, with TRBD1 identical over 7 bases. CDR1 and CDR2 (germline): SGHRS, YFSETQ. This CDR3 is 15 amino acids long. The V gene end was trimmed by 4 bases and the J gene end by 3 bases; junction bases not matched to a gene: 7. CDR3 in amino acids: CASSPGDRDYNEQFF. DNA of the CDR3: TGCGCCAGCAGCCCGGGCGACAGGGACTACAATGAGCAGTTCTTC.

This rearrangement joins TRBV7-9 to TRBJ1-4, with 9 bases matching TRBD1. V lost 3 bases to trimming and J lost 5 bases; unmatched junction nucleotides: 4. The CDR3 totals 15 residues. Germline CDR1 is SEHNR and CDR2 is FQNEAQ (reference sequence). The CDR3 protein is CASSFRGTGNEKLFF. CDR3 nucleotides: TGTGCCAGCAGCTTTCGAGGGACAGGGAATGAAAAACTGTTTTTT.

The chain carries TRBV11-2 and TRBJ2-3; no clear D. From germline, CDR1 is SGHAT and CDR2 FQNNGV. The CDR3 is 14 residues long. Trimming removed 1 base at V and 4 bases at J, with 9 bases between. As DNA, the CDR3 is TGTGCCAGCAGCTTAGGCGAGAACCCAGATACGCAGTATTTT. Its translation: CASSLGENPDTQYF.

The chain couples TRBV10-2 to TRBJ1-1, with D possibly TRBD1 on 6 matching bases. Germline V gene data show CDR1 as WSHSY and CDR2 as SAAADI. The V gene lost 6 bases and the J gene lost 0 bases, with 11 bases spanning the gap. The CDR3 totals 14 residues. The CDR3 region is CASRSGQMNTEAFF. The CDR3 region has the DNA TGCGCCAGCAGATCAGGACAGATGAACACTGAAGCTTTCTTT.

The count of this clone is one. The CDR3 is CASNRDRGSNYGYTF. Written as DNA, the CDR3 is TGTGCCAGTAACCGGGACAGGGGATCTAACTATGGCTACACCTTC. The chain links TRBV19 to TRBJ1-2; 10 bases line up with TRBD1. Germline values: CDR1 LNHDA, CDR2 SQIVND (reference sequence). The V gene end was trimmed by 7 bases and the J gene end by 0 bases; junction bases not matched to a gene: 5. CDR3 length equals 15 residues.

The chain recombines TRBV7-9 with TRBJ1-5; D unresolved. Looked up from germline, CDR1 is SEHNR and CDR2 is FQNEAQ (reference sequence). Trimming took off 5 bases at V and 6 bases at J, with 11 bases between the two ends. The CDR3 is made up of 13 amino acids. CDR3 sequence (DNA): TGTGCCAGCAGCATGACGTCGGGTCAGCCCCAGCATTTT. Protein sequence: CASSMTSGQPQHF. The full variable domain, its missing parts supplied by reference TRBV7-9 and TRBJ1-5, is DTGVSQNPRHKITKRGQNVTFRCDPISEHNRLYWYRQTLGQGPEFLTYFQNEAQLEKSRLLSDRFSAERPKGSFSTLEIQRTEQGDSAMYLCASSMTSGQPQHFGDGTRLSIL.

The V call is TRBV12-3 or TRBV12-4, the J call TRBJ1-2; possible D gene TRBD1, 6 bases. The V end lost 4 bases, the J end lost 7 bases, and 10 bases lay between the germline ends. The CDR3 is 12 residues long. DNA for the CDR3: TGTGCCAGCAGTTCAGGGGCCGGTGGCTACACCTTC. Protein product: CASSSGAGGYTF.

The CDR3 loop reads CASSLDPDSYTEAFF. The CDR3 DNA sequence: TGTGCCAGCAGCTTAGACCCGGACAGCTACACTGAAGCTTTCTTT. The gene calls are TRBV7-6 and TRBJ1-1, with a weak D call TRBD1 (6 bases). The CDR3 consists of 15 residues. The germline V gene encodes CDR1 SGHVS and CDR2 FNYEAQ. The ends were cut back, 1 base at V and 3 bases at J, with 12 bases in the middle.

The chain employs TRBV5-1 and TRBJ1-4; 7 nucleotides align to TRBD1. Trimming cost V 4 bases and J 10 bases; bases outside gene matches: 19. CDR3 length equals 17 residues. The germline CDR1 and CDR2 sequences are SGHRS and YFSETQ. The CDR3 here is CASSPETGSVTLGKLFF. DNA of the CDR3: TGCGCCAGCAGCCCAGAGACAGGGAGTGTCACCCTGGGAAAACTGTTTTTT.

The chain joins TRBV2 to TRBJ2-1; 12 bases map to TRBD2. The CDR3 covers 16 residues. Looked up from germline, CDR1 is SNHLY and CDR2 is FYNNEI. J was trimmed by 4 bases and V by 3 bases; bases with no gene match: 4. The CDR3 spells CASSEALAGGYNEQFF. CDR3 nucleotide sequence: TGTGCCAGCAGTGAGGCGCTAGCGGGAGGGTACAATGAGCAGTTCTTC.

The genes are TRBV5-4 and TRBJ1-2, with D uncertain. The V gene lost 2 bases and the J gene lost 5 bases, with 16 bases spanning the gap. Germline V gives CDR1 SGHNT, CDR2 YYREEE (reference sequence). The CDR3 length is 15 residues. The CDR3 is CASSFRGEEKYGYTF. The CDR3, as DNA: TGTGCCAGCAGCTTTCGGGGAGAAGAGAAGTATGGCTACACCTTC.

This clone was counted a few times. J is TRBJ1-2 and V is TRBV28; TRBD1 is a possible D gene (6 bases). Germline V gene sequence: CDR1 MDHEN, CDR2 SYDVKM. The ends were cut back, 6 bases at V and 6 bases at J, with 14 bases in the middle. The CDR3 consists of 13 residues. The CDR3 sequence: CASRKTGGNGYTF. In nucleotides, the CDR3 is TGTGCCAGCAGAAAGACAGGCGGCAATGGCTACACCTTC.

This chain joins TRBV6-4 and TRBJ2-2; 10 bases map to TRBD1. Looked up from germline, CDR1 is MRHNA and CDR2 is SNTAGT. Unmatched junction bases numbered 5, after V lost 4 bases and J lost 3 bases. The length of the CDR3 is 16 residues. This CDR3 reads CASSGGGQGDTGELFF. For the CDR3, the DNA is TGTGCCAGCAGTGGAGGTGGACAGGGGGACACCGGGGAGCTGTTTTTT.

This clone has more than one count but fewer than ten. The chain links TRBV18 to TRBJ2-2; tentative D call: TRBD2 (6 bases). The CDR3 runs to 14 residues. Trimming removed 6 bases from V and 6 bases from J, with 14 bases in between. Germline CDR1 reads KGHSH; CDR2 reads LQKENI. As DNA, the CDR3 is TGTGCCAGCTCCCTGGACTACCGCCCCGGGGAGCTGTTTTTT. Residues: CASSLDYRPGELFF.

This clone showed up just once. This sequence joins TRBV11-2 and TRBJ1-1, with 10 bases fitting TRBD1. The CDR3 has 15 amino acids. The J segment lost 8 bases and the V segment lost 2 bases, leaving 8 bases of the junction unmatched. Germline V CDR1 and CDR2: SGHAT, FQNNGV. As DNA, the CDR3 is TGTGCCAGCAGCTTACTTTCCTTGGGACAGGGGGAAGCTTTCTTT. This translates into CASSLLSLGQGEAFF.